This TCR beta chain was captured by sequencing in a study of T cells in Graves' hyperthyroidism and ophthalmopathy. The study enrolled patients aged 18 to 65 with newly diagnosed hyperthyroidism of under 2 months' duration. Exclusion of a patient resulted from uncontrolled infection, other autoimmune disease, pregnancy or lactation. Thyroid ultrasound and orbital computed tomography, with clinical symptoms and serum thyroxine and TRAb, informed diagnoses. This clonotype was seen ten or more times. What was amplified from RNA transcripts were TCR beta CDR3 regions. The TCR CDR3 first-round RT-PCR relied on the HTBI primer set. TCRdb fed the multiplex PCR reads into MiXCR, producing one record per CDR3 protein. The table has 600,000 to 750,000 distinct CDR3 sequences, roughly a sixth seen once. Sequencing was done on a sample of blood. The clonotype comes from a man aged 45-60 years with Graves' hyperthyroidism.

The CDR3 DNA is TGTGCCAGCAGTTACTCGTATTACGTGACGGAGAACACCGGGGAGCTGTTTTTT. Translation: CASSYSYYVTENTGELFF. This chain links TRBV6-5 with TRBJ2-2; D remains ambiguous. CDR3 size: 18 residues. In germline, CDR1 is MNHEY, CDR2 SVGAGI. V gave up 0 bases and J gave up 1 base, with 15 bases separating them.